This T cell receptor (beta chain) was recorded in a study of T cell changes during pregnancy in multiple sclerosis. TCRdb's table, derived via immunoSEQ multiplex PCR, lists solely in-frame clones and lacks some. The sample has tens of thousands of clones; approximately 90% are singletons. The germline V gene has CDR1 SSHAT and CDR2 FNYEAQ (reference sequence). The CDR3 loop spans 17 amino acids. With respect to this clone: At one of its ends the junction is not consistent with the germline gene, which may arise from a read error.

The chain combines TRBV7-7 with TRBJ2-7, with TRBD2 matching 13 bases. The sequence came from a female donor with multiple sclerosis, enrolled in a pregnancy study. Sequencing was performed on CD4+ T cells from peripheral blood mononuclear cells, taken after pregnancy. The CDR3 reads CASSLLAGGGRPYEQYF. DNA for the CDR3: TGTGCTAGCAGCTTACTAGCGGGGGGGGGACGGCCCTACGAGCAGTACTTC.